This T cell receptor (beta chain) came from a study of early T cells in non-severe SARS-CoV-2 infection. At the level of the study: Chains were unpaired, as sequencing was done on bulk RNA from unsorted whole blood.

Study-level points and caveats: Anti-spike CD8 specificities were favored by VDJdb matching, whose results missed private and CD4 specificities.

Unique molecular identifiers were affixed to single, distinct cDNA molecules. TCRdb reprocessed the 5' RACE reads with MiXCR, giving one entry per CDR3 protein. Of more than 90,000 distinct CDR3 sequences in the sample, 9.5% to 12% are singletons; the top ten hold 4% to 5.5%. This clonotype was seen many times. Its antigen is not known. With 1 base clipped from V and 4 bases from J, the junction kept 2 bases outside the gene matches. This CDR3 region has 14 residues. Germline loops: CDR1 SGHNT, CDR2 YYREEE (reference sequence). The chain joins TRBV5-4 to TRBJ2-3; 8 nucleotides align to TRBD1. Sequencing was performed on whole blood. The receptor's source is an adult who was a healthcare worker with PCR-confirmed SARS-CoV-2 infection or an uninfected control (not recorded which). In nucleotides, the CDR3 is TGTGCCAGCAGCTTGCAGGGGGCGTCAGATACGCAGTATTTT. Translating it yields CASSLQGASDTQYF. Full variable domain (remainder filled in from reference TRBV5-4 and TRBJ2-3): ETGVTQSPTHLIKTRGQQVTLRCSSQSGHNTVSWYQQALGQGPQFIFQYYREEENGRGNFPPRFSGLQFPNYSSELNVNALELDDSALYLCASSLQGASDTQYFGPGTRLTVL.